One and the same sample provided the 5 T cell receptor beta chains below, sequenced in a study of spatial heterogeneity in lung cancer. TCRdb used MiXCR to reprocess the 5' RACE reads, holding one entry per CDR3 protein. In the table there are about 45,000 distinct CDR3 sequences, approximately 13% of which are singletons. The time point denotes: sample taken at primary tumor resection. The sample in question was PBMCs, obtained at surgery. The source is a male donor with early-stage non-small cell lung cancer.

This clonotype showed up many times. The chain joins TRBV5-1 to TRBJ1-1; possibly TRBD1 for D (5 bases). Germline V gene sequence: CDR1 SGHRS, CDR2 YFSETQ. Trimming stripped 2 bases from V and 0 bases from J, with 8 bases between. CDR3 length equals 14 residues. The CDR3 is CASSFGTLNTEAFF. CDR3 coding DNA: TGCGCCAGCAGCTTCGGGACCCTGAACACTGAAGCTTTCTTT. Variable domain in full (rest from reference TRBV5-1 and TRBJ1-1): KAGVTQTPRYLIKTRGQQVTLSCSPISGHRSVSWYQQTPGQGLQFLFEYFSETQRNKGNFPGRFSGRQFSNSRSEMNVSTLELGDSALYLCASSFGTLNTEAFFGQGTRLTVV.

The sample holds many counts of this clonotype. This chain joins TRBV5-1 and TRBJ2-6; D call uncertain. CDR3 size: 15 residues. The V gene lost 0 bases and the J gene lost 0 bases, with 4 bases spanning the gap. The germline V gene has CDR1 SGHRS and CDR2 YFSETQ. CDR3 protein: CASSLVRSGANVLTF. CDR3 nucleotides: TGCGCCAGCAGCTTGGTACGCTCTGGGGCCAACGTCCTGACTTTC.

This chain links TRBV9 with TRBJ2-7; D might be TRBD2 (6 bases). Trimming pared 0 bases from V and 2 bases from J, leaving 15 bases between. The CDR3 consists of 16 residues. The germline V gene has CDR1 SGDLS and CDR2 YYNGEE. CDR3 residues: CASSVASSVTPYEQYF. CDR3 coding DNA: TGTGCCAGCAGCGTAGCCTCTAGCGTGACTCCCTACGAGCAGTACTTC.

This clonotype has a count of ten or more. The rearrangement joins TRBV21-1 to TRBJ2-7. TRBV21-1 is annotated as a pseudogene. The CDR3 has 14 amino acids. In DNA form, the CDR3 reads TGTGCCAGCAGCAAATGTCTGACATTCTACGAGCAGTACTTC. Its protein is CASSKCLTFYEQYF.

This clonotype was seen more than once but under ten times. J is TRBJ1-2 and V is TRBV7-9; tentatively, D is TRBD1 (5 bases). CDR1 and CDR2 (germline): SEHNR, FQNEAQ (reference sequence). V shed 5 bases and J shed 5 bases, with 15 bases lying between them. CDR3 size: 14 residues. Here the CDR3 reads CASSPRGAAYGYTF. The CDR3 DNA reads TGTGCCAGCAGCCCCCGTGGGGCCGCTTATGGCTACACCTTC.